This T cell receptor beta chain originates from a study of blood T cell repertoires in COVID-19 (dated by TCRdb to 2020 to 2022). With respect to the entire study: Collaborator samples came from the United States, Italy and Spain and covered acute and convalescent phases of COVID-19. The material from the prospective study consisted of cDNA or gDNA derived from T cells, B-cell-depleted T cells, or PBMCs. Deeply sampled blood TCRbeta repertoires from subjects exposed to, actively infected with, or recovered from COVID-19 were included in the dataset. The repertoires were released in a freely available public database intended as a resource for research on the immune response to SARS-CoV-2. Samples were obtained from the ongoing ImmuneRACE study (first 160 participants) and from approximately 1,200 subjects provided by 6 global collaborators. A de-identified subject ID, COVID-19 status, age in years and sex were almost always included in the sample metadata. Where available, HLA class I and class II types were obtained from metadata supplied by the sample provider rather than from assay-based typing.

The immunoSEQ Assay, a bias-controlled multiplex PCR, was used to amplify TCRbeta CDR3 regions from genomic DNA. As for the original processing: Nucleated cell counts per sample were estimated from amplification of reference gene primers within the assay. Sequence reads were collapsed and filtered to measure the absolute abundance of every unique TCRbeta CDR3 rearrangement. For each sample, productive Simpson clonality was calculated by taking the square root of Simpson's diversity index across productive rearrangements. The clones in this table, taken by TCRdb from immuneACCESS, are in-frame only. Not every clone is retained; where verified, under half of the shortfall comes from an unresolved V gene, and the cause of the rest is unknown. The V and J calls and clone size are taken from that table; D and trimming were inferred from the DNA. The sample data list about 76,000 clones, and roughly three quarters of these were observed just once. The ten largest clones capture more than 20% of the sample.

General findings and caveats noted by the study authors: How much clinical and demographic metadata was included differed by source and by participant, and the metadata was provided uncurated.

The germline V gene encodes CDR1 SEHNR and CDR2 FQNEAQ (reference sequence). The trim is 5 bases for V and 8 bases for J, with a gap of 10 bases between the germline ends. There are 12 amino acids in the CDR3, from cysteine to phenylalanine inclusive. The read is trimmed to its CDR3 DNA, 36 bases read in frame from base 1. As concerns this clone: Its cognate antigen has yet to be identified. No per-base quality is available; no much larger clone lies one base away.

Whole blood was collected in K2EDTA tubes by collaborating institutions according to the institutions' own protocols. For TCRbeta analysis, collaborators shipped samples in one of three forms: frozen whole blood, isolated PBMCs, or DNA extracted from either of those sample types. The clonotype originates from a man between 70 and 80 years old with acute or convalescent COVID-19. Sequences were obtained from peripheral blood. Recombination joined TRBV7-9 with TRBJ2-1, with no confident D gene call. DNA sequence: TGTGCCAGCAGCCGCCCGCAGGATGAGCAGTTCTTC. This encodes CASSRPQDEQFF.